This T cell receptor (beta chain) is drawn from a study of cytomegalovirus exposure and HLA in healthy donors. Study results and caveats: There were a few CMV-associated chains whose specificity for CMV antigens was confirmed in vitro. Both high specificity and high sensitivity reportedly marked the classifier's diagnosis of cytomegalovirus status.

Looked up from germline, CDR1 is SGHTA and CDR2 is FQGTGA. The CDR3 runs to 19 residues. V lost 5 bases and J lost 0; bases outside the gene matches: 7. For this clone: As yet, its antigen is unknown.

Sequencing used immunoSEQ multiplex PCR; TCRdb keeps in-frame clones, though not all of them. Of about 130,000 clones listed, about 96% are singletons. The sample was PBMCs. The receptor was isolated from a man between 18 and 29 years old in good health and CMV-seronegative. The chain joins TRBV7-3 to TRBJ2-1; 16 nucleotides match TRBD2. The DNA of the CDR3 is TGTGCCAGCAGCGGACCGGGACTAGCGGGAGGGAGCTCCTACAATGAGCAGTTCTTC. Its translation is CASSGPGLAGGSSYNEQFF.